This entry features one T cell receptor beta chain sequence. These data are taken from a study of blood T cell repertoires in COVID-19. Study-wide background: Acute and convalescent COVID-19 samples came from the United States, Italy and Spain.

As originally analysed: Using reference gene primer amplification, nucleated cell counts were estimated. Data came from immunoSEQ multiplex PCR; TCRdb stores just in-frame clones and leaves some out. The V and J calls and clone size were taken over from that table, and D and trimming were inferred from the DNA. The profile shows just under 40,000 clones, 79% of them singletons. CDR3 length equals 14 residues. V lost 6 bases, J lost 0 bases, and 4 bases stayed unmatched. The germline V gene has CDR1 MNHEY and CDR2 SMNVEV (reference sequence). The chain is built from TRBV27 and TRBJ2-7, with 8 bases identical to TRBD1. Sequenced: peripheral blood. The sequence was collected from a man in his sixties or seventies with acute or convalescent COVID-19. CDR3 residues: CASRGDRSSYEQYF. The CDR3 bases are TGTGCCAGCAGGGGGGACAGGTCCTCCTACGAGCAGTACTTC.